The present entry profiles one TCR beta chain with its context. CDR1 is DFQATT, CDR2 SNEGSKA, per germline (reference sequence). V lost 3 bases, J lost 4 bases, and 8 bases stayed unmatched. The CDR3 covers 15 residues. The sample originates from a study of blood T cell repertoires in COVID-19. On the study more broadly: The study drew acute and convalescent COVID-19 samples from the United States, Italy and Spain. T cells, B-cell-depleted T cells, or PBMCs provided the cDNA or gDNA that served as material.

Enrolled through a virtual design, the participants were between 18 and 89 years of age and came from under 30 US areas. Participants had their cohort set by participant-reported clinical history. Libraries were prepared by immunoSEQ multiplex PCR; TCRdb keeps only in-frame clonotypes and omits some of them. The table has roughly 360,000 clones, roughly 90% seen once; the top ten hold around 0.97%. Sequencing was done on a sample of PBMCs or T cells enriched from blood (not recorded which). The chain combines TRBV20-1 with TRBJ2-3; 9 bases are a match to TRBD2. This clonotype was obtained from a woman in her 30s with acute COVID-19. CDR3 residues: CSASDRAGGPDTQYF. The CDR3 DNA reads TGCAGTGCTAGTGATAGGGCGGGGGGGCCAGATACGCAGTATTTT.